This record looks at one TCR beta chain sequence and its context. The length of the CDR3 is 11 residues. The V gene lost 4 bases and the J gene lost 4 bases, with 7 bases spanning the gap. The germline gives CDR1 SQVTM, CDR2 ANQGSEA. One entry per CDR3 protein results from TCRdb running MiXCR on the 5' RACE reads. The profile covers around 300,000 distinct CDR3 sequences, with roughly 14% appearing a single time and 0.95% to 1.4% taken by the ten largest. The data are from a study of CD8 T cells in ankylosing spondylitis. The V and J genes are TRBV29-1 and TRBJ1-2, with D tentatively TRBD1 (5 bases). What was sequenced was blood, either unsorted or a sorted T cell fraction (not recorded which). The source of this sequence is a male donor with ankylosing spondylitis or in good health (not recorded which). CDR3 nucleotide sequence: TGCAGCGTTGTCAGGGTCTATGGCTACACCTTC. Encoded protein: CSVVRVYGYTF.